These 27 T cell receptor beta chains were all obtained from the same sample, sequenced in a study of graft-versus-host responses after intestinal transplantation. These receptors lack a known antigen. Assay used: immunoSEQ multiplex PCR; TCRdb lists only in-frame clones, some missing. The sample consists of about 86,000 clones, 88% of them appearing once. This specimen consisted of unstimulated CD4+ T cells sorted from spleen or lymph node cells, obtained before transplant. The receptors derive from a human donor who was the organ donor for an intestinal transplant.

The chain couples TRBV7-2 to TRBJ2-4, with D possibly matching TRBD1 (6 bases). V was cut by 2 bases and J by 0 bases, with 11 bases left in between. The CDR3 loop spans 16 amino acids. Germline CDR1 SGHTA, CDR2 FQGNSA. In DNA form, the CDR3 reads TGTGCCAGCAGCTTACGGACAGAGTTAGCCAAAAACATTCAGTACTTC. The encoded protein is CASSLRTELAKNIQYF.

The V and J genes are TRBV4-1 and TRBJ1-4; no clear D gene. The CDR3 consists of 15 residues. Trimming took 2 bases from V and 8 from J, leaving 15 bases between them. Germline values: CDR1 MGHRA, CDR2 YSYEKL. The CDR3 nucleotides are TGCGCCAGCAGCCAATTAGCAGGAGGTGGAGAAAAACTGTTTTTT. This gives the protein CASSQLAGGGEKLFF.

This chain links TRBV9 with TRBJ2-3, with 9 bases identical to TRBD2. Germline lookup yields CDR1 SGDLS and CDR2 YYNGEE. The CDR3 totals 16 residues. Trimming took 6 bases from V and 2 from J; bases not matched to a gene: 10. The CDR3 region is CASNRREGLYTDTQYF. CDR3 DNA: TGTGCCAGCAACCGGCGGGAGGGCCTTTACACAGATACGCAGTATTTT.

The chain uses TRBV2 and TRBJ1-6; 7 bases fit TRBD1. CDR1 and CDR2 (germline): SNHLY, FYNNEI. There are 13 residues in the CDR3. Trimming cost V 9 bases and J 7 bases; bases outside gene matches: 6. Here the CDR3 DNA reads TGTGCCAGAAGACAGGGCGCGAATTCACCCCTCCACTTT. Amino acids: CARRQGANSPLHF.

The CDR3, as DNA: TGTGCCAGTCGGTATAGTCCGGGGGAGATTGACGAGCAGTACTTC. It encodes CASRYSPGEIDEQYF. The V and J genes are TRBV6-1 and TRBJ2-7; D is perhaps TRBD2 (6 bases). The CDR3 loop spans 15 amino acids. Germline CDR1 MNHNS, CDR2 SASEGT. The ends were cut back, 9 bases at V and 5 bases at J, with 23 bases in the middle.

The rearrangement uses TRBV2 and TRBJ2-4; TRBD1 matches at 10 bases. Germline CDR1 and CDR2: SNHLY and FYNNEI. The CDR3 is 14 residues long. J gave up 9 bases and V 4 bases, and 6 bases lay outside the gene matches. CDR3 nucleotides: TGTGCCAGCAGTGGACAGGGGGCGCTGGGCATTCAGTACTTC. Residues: CASSGQGALGIQYF.

The rearrangement links TRBV5-6 to TRBJ1-2, with D tentatively TRBD1 (6 bases). The V gene lost 5 bases and the J gene lost 2 bases, with 10 bases spanning the gap. The CDR3 has 13 amino acids. Germline V gene lookup returns CDR1 SGHDT and CDR2 YYEEEE. The CDR3: CASRPTGNYGYTF. Here the CDR3 DNA reads TGTGCCAGCAGGCCTACAGGGAACTATGGCTACACCTTC.

CDR3 loop: CASSLVRRYF. In DNA, the CDR3 is TGTGCCAGCAGCTTGGTTAGGAGGTACTTC. The chain has TRBV5-8 and TRBJ2-4; D is uncertain. Trimming removed 0 bases from V and 15 bases from J, with 7 bases in between. The CDR3 covers 10 residues. Germline CDR1 is SGHTS and CDR2 is YDEGEE.

The rearrangement links TRBV12-5 to TRBJ2-2; 7 positions agree with TRBD1. This CDR3 contains 12 residues. J lost 7 bases, V lost 6 bases, and 2 bases had no gene match. Germline V gene sequence: CDR1 LGHNT, CDR2 FRNRAP. The CDR3 loop reads CASGQGDGELFF. DNA of the CDR3: TGTGCTAGTGGCCAGGGGGACGGGGAGCTGTTTTTT. Using reference TRBV12-5 and TRBJ2-2 for the parts outside the CDR3, the full variable domain is DARVTQTPRHKVTEMGQEVTMRCQPILGHNTVFWYRQTMMQGLELLAYFRNRAPLDDSGMPKDRFSAEMPDATLATLKIQPSEPRDSAVYFCASGQGDGELFFGEGSRLTVL.

V usage is TRBV6-1 and J usage is TRBJ1-2, with TRBD1 matching over 10 bases. V lost 4 bases and J lost 7; bases outside the gene matches: 3. The CDR3 has 13 amino acids. Per germline, CDR1 MNHNS and CDR2 SASEGT. This CDR3 is CASSGQGAFGYTF. DNA for the CDR3: TGTGCCAGCAGTGGACAGGGGGCGTTTGGCTACACCTTC.

J is TRBJ2-1 and V is TRBV9, with unresolved D. Germline CDR1 SGDLS, CDR2 YYNGEE. Between the trimmed V and J ends, which lost 0 bases and 4 bases, there was a span of 5 bases. The CDR3 totals 13 residues. The CDR3 DNA follows: TGTGCCAGCAGCGTAGCCCAATACAATGAGCAGTTCTTC. Protein: CASSVAQYNEQFF.

V is TRBV5-8 and J is TRBJ1-3, with TRBD1 as a possible D gene (5 bases). The germline V gene has CDR1 SGHTS and CDR2 YDEGEE. V dropped 0 bases and J dropped 3 bases, with 16 bases sitting between them. This CDR3 spans 17 amino acids. The CDR3 reads CASSLGVTGQGGNTIYF. CDR3 bases: TGTGCCAGCAGCTTGGGAGTCACGGGTCAGGGTGGAAACACCATATATTTT.

This chain uses TRBV5-4 with TRBJ1-2; D is undetermined. Germline-derived CDR1 and CDR2 are SGHNT and YYREEE (reference sequence). The CDR3 is made up of 14 amino acids. Trimming took 2 bases from V and 3 from J, leaving 11 bases between them. The CDR3: CASSLGPRDYGYTF. The CDR3 DNA is TGTGCCAGCAGCTTAGGCCCGAGGGACTATGGCTACACCTTC.

In its sample, this clone was seen a few times. The genes are TRBV5-1 and TRBJ1-3; tentative D call: TRBD1 (6 bases). This CDR3 has 15 amino acids. Trimming left V 2 bases short and J 2 bases short, with 11 bases between. The germline gives CDR1 SGHRS, CDR2 YFSETQ. The CDR3 protein is CASSLVSGAGNTIYF. Written as DNA, the CDR3 is TGCGCCAGCAGCTTAGTCTCAGGGGCTGGAAACACCATATATTTT.

CDR3 in amino acids: CAWSVGGSGNTIYF. As DNA, the CDR3 is TGTGCCTGGAGTGTAGGGGGCTCTGGAAACACCATATATTTT. This rearrangement joins TRBV30 to TRBJ1-3, with a tentative D call TRBD1 (6 bases). V shed 0 bases and J shed 0 bases, with 6 bases lying between them. Germline V CDR1 and CDR2: GTSNPN, SVGIG (reference sequence). The CDR3 loop spans 14 amino acids. Full variable domain (outside the CDR3, taken from reference TRBV30 and TRBJ1-3): SQTIHQWPATLVQPVGSPLSLECTVEGTSNPNLYWYRQAAGRGLQLLFYSVGIGQISSEVPQNLSASRPQDRQFILSSKKLLLSDSGFYLCAWSVGGSGNTIYFGEGSWLTVV.

The chain recombines TRBV11-2 with TRBJ2-2; D is ambiguous. This CDR3 spans 11 amino acids. V was clipped by 3 bases and J by 7 bases, with 3 bases between them. Germline V gene data show CDR1 as SGHAT and CDR2 as FQNNGV. The CDR3 protein is CASSFIGELFF. CDR3 sequence (DNA): TGTGCCAGCAGCTTTATCGGGGAGCTGTTTTTT. The variable domain in full, completed from reference TRBV11-2 and TRBJ2-2, reads EAGVAQSPRYKIIEKRQSVAFWCNPISGHATLYWYQQILGQGPKLLIQFQNNGVVDDSQLPKDRFSAERLKGVDSTLKIQPAKLEDSAVYLCASSFIGELFFGEGSRLTVL.

CDR3 region: CASSPPGANTEAFF. DNA for the CDR3: TGTGCCAGCTCACCACCGGGGGCGAACACTGAAGCTTTCTTT. This chain links TRBV18 with TRBJ1-1; maybe TRBD1 (6 bases). With 0 bases removed from V and 1 base from J, the gap between germline ends came to 6 bases. CDR1 is KGHSH and CDR2 is LQKENI in the germline V gene. CDR3 size: 14 residues. The full variable domain, completed using reference TRBV18 and TRBJ1-1, is NAGVMQNPRHLVRRRGQEARLRCSPMKGHSHVYWYRQLPEEGLKFMVYLQKENIIDESGMPKERFSAEFPKEGPSILRIQQVVRGDSAAYFCASSPPGANTEAFFGQGTRLTVV.

This chain connects TRBV6-1 to TRBJ1-3, with 7 bases matching TRBD1. Per the germline V gene, CDR1 is MNHNS and CDR2 is SASEGT. CDR3 size: 15 residues. V gave up 7 bases and J gave up 2 bases; unmatched junction bases: 8. This CDR3 is CASKKDRFAGNTIYF. CDR3 nucleotides: TGTGCCAGCAAGAAGGACAGGTTCGCTGGAAACACCATATATTTT.

V and J are TRBV4-3 and TRBJ2-2, with D unresolved. Trimming took 4 bases from V and 7 from J, leaving 13 bases between them. The CDR3 contains 14 residues. CDR1 and CDR2 (germline): LGHNA, YSLEER. CDR3 sequence reads: CASSPAPSLGELFF. CDR3 bases: TGCGCCAGCAGCCCCGCCCCCAGTCTCGGGGAGCTGTTTTTT.

With regard to this clone: Germline and junction disagree at one end, which may indicate a read error. V usage is TRBV7-7 and J usage is TRBJ2-3; D is possibly TRBD2 (5 bases). This CDR3 is built from 15 residues. CDR1 SSHAT and CDR2 FNYEAQ come from the germline V gene (reference sequence). The CDR3 loop is CASSRGGAGTDTQYF. The DNA of the CDR3 is TGTGCTAGCAGCCGAGGAGGTGCCGGCACAGATACGCAGTATTTT.

The genes are TRBV5-1 and TRBJ2-3; the D is unclear. Germline lookup yields CDR1 SGHRS and CDR2 YFSETQ. Trimming left V 2 bases short and J 3 bases short, with 10 bases between. The CDR3 is 14 residues long. The CDR3 loop is CASSFGERTDTQYF. CDR3 coding DNA: TGCGCCAGCAGCTTTGGAGAGAGGACAGATACGCAGTATTTT.

This chain joins TRBV28 and TRBJ2-7, with a tentative D call TRBD1 (6 bases). The germline V and J ends were trimmed by 7 bases and 1 base, with 26 bases remaining between them. This CDR3 has 18 amino acids. CDR1 MDHEN and CDR2 SYDVKM come from the germline V gene. CDR3 sequence (DNA): TGTGCCAGCAAAGATCTATCAGGGGTGGGTTGGGTATCCTACGAGCAGTACTTC. Its protein is CASKDLSGVGWVSYEQYF.

The gene calls are TRBV28 and TRBJ2-7; possible D gene TRBD1, 5 bases. V was shortened by 0 bases and J by 6 bases, with 12 bases between the two germline ends. Germline loops: CDR1 MDHEN, CDR2 SYDVKM. The CDR3 is made up of 14 amino acids. The CDR3: CASSLWGRGPEQYF. The CDR3 DNA reads as TGTGCCAGCAGTTTATGGGGGCGCGGCCCCGAGCAGTACTTC.

The V gene is TRBV4-1, the J gene TRBJ2-5; TRBD1 aligns across 7 bases. The CDR3 sequence is 13 residues long. The V gene's germline CDR1 is MGHRA and CDR2 YSYEKL. V dropped 6 bases and J dropped 4; count of bases not matched to a gene: 5. The CDR3 sequence: CASRPTGRETQYF. The DNA of the CDR3 is TGCGCCAGCAGGCCGACAGGGCGAGAGACCCAGTACTTC.

This clone has a single count. The rearrangement joins TRBV7-2 to TRBJ2-1, with D perhaps TRBD2 (6 bases). The CDR3 covers 14 residues. V dropped 1 base and J dropped 4 bases, with 8 bases sitting between them. Germline V gives CDR1 SGHTA, CDR2 FQGNSA. CDR3: CASSLDGGYNEQFF. CDR3 coding DNA: TGTGCCAGCAGCTTAGACGGAGGGTACAATGAGCAGTTCTTC.

This clone came up once. This chain connects TRBV5-1 to TRBJ1-1; the D gene is possibly TRBD1 (5 bases). The CDR3 is 15 amino acids. The V gene's germline CDR1 is SGHRS and CDR2 YFSETQ. V was pared by 0 bases and J by 3 bases, with 12 bases between. The CDR3 nucleotides read TGCGCCAGCAGCTTGGGCCCTGGAGGGGACACTGAAGCTTTCTTT. Translating it yields CASSLGPGGDTEAFF.

The V gene is TRBV18, the J gene TRBJ1-2, with 9 bases that match TRBD1. J was trimmed by 8 bases and V by 8 bases; bases with no gene match: 18. Germline V gives CDR1 KGHSH, CDR2 LQKENI. CDR3 length: 16 residues. CDR3 sequence reads: CASLSDRGKAVEGYTF. As DNA, the CDR3 is TGTGCCAGCCTCTCTGACAGGGGGAAGGCTGTCGAAGGCTACACCTTC.